A selection of T cell receptor beta chains follows, all from one sample in a study of CD8 T cells in Susac syndrome. TCRdb recomputed calls from the immunoSEQ multiplex PCR reads with MiXCR, one row per CDR3 protein. The repertoire has 200,000 to 250,000 distinct CDR3 sequences, 92% of them found once; the top ten carry approximately 0.13%. Sequenced material: CD8+ T cells from PBMCs. The receptor source for this set is a human donor with multiple sclerosis. The CDR3 runs from the conserved cysteine through the conserved F or W. A D gene is named only where the DNA matches it firmly. The size field is filled for only some rows; it gives once, few, many or a size class.

D gene | clone size | J gene | V gene | CDR3 DNA | CDR3 protein
TRBD1 | . | TRBJ2-7 | TRBV19 | TGTGCCAGTAGTATTGATGGGACAGGACCTCTCGAGCAGTACTTC | CASSIDGTGPLEQYF
. | . | TRBJ1-2 | TRBV21-1 | TGTGCCAGCAGCAAAGCGGCCGAGGACAGGGCCCAGGGATATGGCTACACCTTC | CASSKAAEDRAQGYGYTF
. | . | TRBJ2-3 | TRBV9 | TGTGCCAGCAGCACCCCCCTAGGGGTTCGGGGCACAGATACGCAGTATTTT | CASSTPLGVRGTDTQYF
. | . | TRBJ2-5 | TRBV7-9 | TGTGCCAGCAACTTAACGGGCGGCCAAGAGACCCAGTACTTC | CASNLTGGQETQYF
. | . | TRBJ1-5 | TRBV7-9 | TGTGCCAGCAGCTCAGGGTTGGCGAGGGATCAGCCCCAGCATTTT | CASSSGLARDQPQHF
TRBD2 | . | TRBJ2-7 | TRBV5-6 | TGTGCCAGCAGCTCACCCCGGACTAGCGGGGGTTTCTACGAGCAGTACTTC | CASSSPRTSGGFYEQYF
. | . | TRBJ2-5 | TRBV10-1 | TGCGCCAGCAGTGAGAGGCTAGCGATCTCAGAGACCCAGTACTTC | CASSERLAISETQYF
. | . | TRBJ2-5 | TRBV9 | TGTGCCAGCAGCGTAGGGCAGGGAAATCAAGAGACCCAGTACTTC | CASSVGQGNQETQYF
. | . | TRBJ1-1 | TRBV7-9 | TGTGCCAGCAGCTTGGGTGTAACTGAAGCTTTCTTT | CASSLGVTEAFF
TRBD1 | . | TRBJ2-7 | TRBV12-5 | TGTGCTAGTGCCTACAGGGGCAGCTACGAGCAGTACTTC | CASAYRGSYEQYF
. | . | TRBJ1-6 | TRBV6-4 | TGTGCCAGCAGTGACTACGGGGGCGATTCACCCCTCCACTTT | CASSDYGGDSPLHF
. | . | TRBJ1-1 | TRBV3-1 | TGTGCCAGCAGCCAGGGGGCCCCGCCGAACACTGAAGCTTTCTTT | CASSQGAPPNTEAFF
. | . | TRBJ1-1 | TRBV7-9 | TGTGCCAGCAGCTTAGTTACAAGGGGACATGAAGCTTTCTTT | CASSLVTRGHEAFF
. | . | TRBJ2-1 | TRBV20-1 | TGCAGTGCGAGAGACTGGCGGATTTACAATGAGCAGTTCTTC | CSARDWRIYNEQFF
TRBD1 | . | TRBJ2-7 | TRBV6-5 | TGTGCCAGCAGTTATCACGTCGGGACAGGACGTGAGCAGTACTTC | CASSYHVGTGREQYF
. | . | TRBJ2-6 | TRBV12-3/TRBV12-4 | TGTGCCAGCAGGAACGAGGACTCTGGGGCCAACGTCCTGACTTTC | CASRNEDSGANVLTF
TRBD1 | . | TRBJ1-5 | TRBV12-3/TRBV12-4 | TGTGCCAGCAGTCCCGAGGACAGGGGGAGTCAGCCCCAGCATTTT | CASSPEDRGSQPQHF
. | . | TRBJ2-5 | TRBV18 | TGTGCCAGCTCACCACCGGAGGACAGAGCCGAAGAGACCCAGTACTTC | CASSPPEDRAEETQYF
. | . | TRBJ2-7 | TRBV9 | TGTGCCAGCAGCGTCGACAGCTCCTACGAGCAGTACTTC | CASSVDSSYEQYF
. | once | TRBJ1-6 | TRBV7-6 | TGTGCCAGCAGCCGCGACTATAATTCACCCCTCCACTTT | CASSRDYNSPLHF
TRBD1 | . | TRBJ2-3 | TRBV2 | TGTGCCAGCAGTGAAGGGGACAGGGGGCGAGATACGCAGTATTTT | CASSEGDRGRDTQYF
. | . | TRBJ1-5 | TRBV4-1 | TGCGCCAGCAGCCAAGTTGGCAGACTCAATCAGCCCCAGCATTTT | CASSQVGRLNQPQHF
TRBD1 | . | TRBJ2-6 | TRBV3-1 | TGTGCCAGCAGCCCCGGGACAGAATTAGGTTGGGCCAACGTCCTGACTTTC | CASSPGTELGWANVLTF
TRBD2 | . | TRBJ2-7 | TRBV20-1 | TGCAGTGCTAGAGATCCTACTAGCGGGCGTACCACCTACGAGCAGTACTTC | CSARDPTSGRTTYEQYF
. | . | TRBJ2-7 | TRBV20-1 | TGCAGTGCTACGGACACTGATTACGAGCAGTACTTC | CSATDTDYEQYF
TRBD1 | . | TRBJ1-3 | TRBV6-5 | TGTGCCAGCAGCCAGACAGGGCCTGGAAACACCATATATTTT | CASSQTGPGNTIYF
. | . | TRBJ1-1 | TRBV30 | TGTGCCTGGACTCTGGGGAACACTGAAGCTTTCTTT | CAWTLGNTEAFF
TRBD1 | . | TRBJ1-5 | TRBV6-2/TRBV6-3 | TGTGCCAGCAGTGGGGGGACAGTTTCCCAGCATTTT | CASSGGTVSQHF
TRBD2 | . | TRBJ2-3 | TRBV7-3 | TGTGCCAGCAGCTATCTTAGCGGGATCCCCACAGATACGCAGTATTTT | CASSYLSGIPTDTQYF
TRBD1 | . | TRBJ2-7 | TRBV29-1 | TGCAGCGTAGCCGGGACAGGGGCCTACGAGCAGTACTTC | CSVAGTGAYEQYF
TRBD2 | . | TRBJ2-7 | TRBV14 | TGTGCCAGCAGCCAATTGGCGGGAGGTACAAACTGGGAGCAGTACTTC | CASSQLAGGTNWEQYF
TRBD2 | . | TRBJ2-7 | TRBV11-3 | TGTGCCAGCAGCTCTAGCGGCCCCTCCTACGAGCAGTACTTC | CASSSSGPSYEQYF
. | . | TRBJ2-5 | TRBV25-1 | TGTGCCAGCAGTGGGGACACAACGCAAGAGACCCAGTACTTC | CASSGDTTQETQYF
TRBD2 | . | TRBJ2-7 | TRBV15 | TGTGCCACCAGCAGAGATGTCCAGACTAGCGGACTCTACGAGCAGTACTTC | CATSRDVQTSGLYEQYF
. | few | TRBJ2-4 | TRBV2 | TGTGCCAGCAGTGCCAGGGGTTTAGCCAAAAACATTCAGTACTTC | CASSARGLAKNIQYF
TRBD1 | . | TRBJ2-1 | TRBV7-9 | TGTGCCAGCAGCTTTTGGACAGGGGAGGATGAGCAGTTCTTC | CASSFWTGEDEQFF
TRBD2 | . | TRBJ2-7 | TRBV11-2 | TGTGCCAGCAGCTTGGGAGCGGGGGGGGCCTACGAGCAGTACTTC | CASSLGAGGAYEQYF
. | . | TRBJ2-5 | TRBV3-1 | TGTGCCAGCAGCCGGGCGGCGCAAGAGACCCAGTACTTC | CASSRAAQETQYF
. | . | TRBJ2-1 | TRBV9 | TGTGCCAGCAGCGTCCGAGGACTTCCTAATGAGCAGTTCTTC | CASSVRGLPNEQFF
. | . | TRBJ1-4 | TRBV29-1 | TGCAGCGTCCCCGACCCCGTCGGTGAAAAACTGTTTTTT | CSVPDPVGEKLFF
TRBD2 | . | TRBJ2-1 | TRBV5-1 | TGCGCCAGCAGCTTGGGGGTTCTTGAGCGGGAGGCTTACAATGAGCAGTTCTTC | CASSLGVLEREAYNEQFF